A single sample is the source of the 26 T cell receptor beta chains below, sequenced in a study of cytomegalovirus exposure and HLA in healthy donors. Use of 60 Vbeta and 13 Jbeta primers characterized the PCR. Sequencing used immunoSEQ multiplex PCR; TCRdb keeps in-frame clones, though not all of them. The repertoire has over 250,000 clones, about nine tenths of them found once; the top ten carry 3.5% to 4%. Source material: PBMCs. The receptors originated from a man aged 35-49 years in good health and CMV-seropositive.

As regards this clone: The sample contains more than one DNA sequence encoding this CDR3. The chain recombines TRBV18 with TRBJ2-7; the D gene is possibly TRBD1 (6 bases). V lost 3 bases, J lost 4 bases, and 7 bases lay in between. CDR1 is KGHSH, CDR2 LQKENI, per germline. The CDR3 is made up of 12 amino acids. CDR3 sequence: CASSPRGYEQYF. The CDR3 coding sequence is TGTGCCAGCTCACCCAGGGGATACGAGCAGTACTTC.

This chain joins TRBV27 and TRBJ2-7, with 11 bases identical to TRBD2. Per germline, CDR1 MNHEY and CDR2 SMNVEV (reference sequence). The CDR3 covers 14 residues. Losses at the gene ends were 8 bases for V and 1 base for J; bases not matched to a gene: 4. DNA for the CDR3: TGTGCCAGCGCGGGACTAGCGGATTCCTACGAGCAGTACTTC. Amino acids: CASAGLADSYEQYF.

This clone was observed a handful of times. In the same sample, other DNA sequences code for this CDR3. The gene calls are TRBV4-1 and TRBJ2-7; 11 nucleotides line up with TRBD2. Germline lookup yields CDR1 MGHRA and CDR2 YSYEKL. Unmatched junction bases numbered 4, after V lost 4 bases and J lost 2 bases. The CDR3 covers 15 residues. The CDR3 nucleotides read TGCGCCAGCAGCCCGGGGACTAGCGGCCCCTACGAGCAGTACTTC. Amino acids: CASSPGTSGPYEQYF.

This chain joins TRBV9 and TRBJ2-3, with 8 bases fitting TRBD2. Germline V CDR1 and CDR2: SGDLS, YYNGEE. The CDR3 runs 16 residues. V gave up 3 bases and J gave up 8 bases; unmatched junction bases: 14. CDR3 sequence (DNA): TGTGCCAGCAGCGACCTCGTACTAGCGGCACAGGGTACGCAGTATTTT. Translating gives CASSDLVLAAQGTQYF.

The chain has TRBV7-6 and TRBJ2-7, with D unresolved. The germline V and J ends were trimmed by 1 base and 3 bases, with 7 bases remaining between them. Germline CDR1 SGHVS, CDR2 FNYEAQ. The CDR3 totals 13 residues. This CDR3 reads CASSLGHLYEQYF. As DNA, the CDR3 is TGTGCCAGCAGCTTAGGGCACCTCTACGAGCAGTACTTC.

The gene calls are TRBV6-5 and TRBJ2-1; a weak D match, TRBD2 (6 bases). This CDR3 has 14 residues. Between the trimmed V and J ends, which lost 2 bases and 9 bases, there was a span of 14 bases. The germline V gene encodes CDR1 MNHEY and CDR2 SVGAGI. As DNA, the CDR3 is TGTGCCAGCAGTTACGGAGGGTTTGAAGGTGAGCAGTTCTTC. Translating gives CASSYGGFEGEQFF.

The chain employs TRBV27 and TRBJ2-5, with 13 bases fitting TRBD2. Germline loops: CDR1 MNHEY, CDR2 SMNVEV (reference sequence). The V gene end was trimmed by 10 bases and the J gene end by 5 bases; junction bases not matched to a gene: 7. This CDR3 contains 14 residues. The DNA of the CDR3 is TGTGCCACCGGACTAGCGGGAGTAGGGGAGACCCAGTACTTC. It codes for CATGLAGVGETQYF.

The chain recombines TRBV28 with TRBJ2-1; 10 bases are a match to TRBD2. The ends lost 4 bases at V and 5 bases at J; junction bases unmatched: 8. CDR3 length: 16 amino acids. CDR1 and CDR2 (germline): MDHEN, SYDVKM. Here the CDR3 reads CASSSQLAGVHNEQFF. The CDR3 coding sequence is TGTGCCAGCAGTTCTCAGCTAGCGGGAGTACACAATGAGCAGTTCTTC.

The chain couples TRBV5-6 to TRBJ2-7; TRBD1 might be the D (5 bases). The CDR3 has 12 amino acids. The V end was cut by 7 bases, the J end by 6 bases, with 14 bases between. Looked up from germline, CDR1 is SGHDT and CDR2 is YYEEEE. The CDR3 is CASALRGREQYF. The CDR3 nucleotides read TGTGCCAGCGCCCTAAGGGGTCGCGAGCAGTACTTC.

The chain couples TRBV28 to TRBJ1-2; a weak D match, TRBD1 (5 bases). This CDR3 has 14 residues. The germline CDR1 and CDR2 sequences are MDHEN and SYDVKM. The V end was cut by 5 bases, the J end by 6 bases, with 16 bases between. The CDR3 is CASSVGALTNGYTF. The CDR3 bases are TGTGCCAGCAGTGTAGGGGCCCTCACGAATGGCTACACCTTC.

The chain carries TRBV27 and TRBJ1-6; D remains unclear. This CDR3 spans 14 amino acids. With 2 bases removed from V and 7 bases from J, the gap between germline ends came to 9 bases. Germline-derived CDR1 and CDR2 are MNHEY and SMNVEV (reference sequence). CDR3 nucleotide sequence: TGTGCCAGCAGTTTAAGGTGGGAGAATTCACCCCTCCACTTT. It translates to CASSLRWENSPLHF.

The chain joins TRBV7-2 to TRBJ2-7, with D uncertain. Trimming shortened V by 5 bases and J by 3 bases, and 14 bases separated the two germline ends. The CDR3 covers 14 residues. CDR1 and CDR2 (germline): SGHTA, FQGNSA. The CDR3 loop is CASSISGSSYEQYF. The CDR3 region has the DNA TGTGCCAGCAGCATATCAGGTTCCAGCTACGAGCAGTACTTC.

As concerns this clone: The sample carries other DNA sequences with the same CDR3. The chain combines TRBV9 with TRBJ2-1, with TRBD2 identical over 9 bases. The CDR3 extends over 15 amino acids. From germline, CDR1 is SGDLS and CDR2 YYNGEE. Trimming cost V 0 bases and J 4 bases; bases outside gene matches: 2. The CDR3 coding sequence is TGTGCCAGCAGCGTAGGACTAGCGGCGTACAATGAGCAGTTCTTC. Translated: CASSVGLAAYNEQFF.

CDR3 DNA sequence: TGTGCCAGCAGTTTAGAGGTCAGGGGGCTAGCGGGACGAACCTACGAGCAGTACTTC. It encodes CASSLEVRGLAGRTYEQYF. The chain has TRBV27 and TRBJ2-7; weak D call: TRBD2 (9 bases). The V and J ends lost 2 bases and 2 bases respectively, with 25 bases between them. Germline V lookup: CDR1 MNHEY, CDR2 SMNVEV (reference sequence). The CDR3 runs 19 residues.

V usage is TRBV30 and J usage is TRBJ2-2; 10 positions agree with TRBD2. The CDR3 is 14 amino acids. Trimming at V came to 3 bases and at J to 5 bases, leaving 3 bases not matched to a gene. Germline assignment: CDR1 GTSNPN and CDR2 SVGIG (reference sequence). DNA for the CDR3: TGTGCCTGGAGGGAGACTAGCGGGACCGGGGAGCTGTTTTTT. The encoded protein is CAWRETSGTGELFF.

This clone came up a few times. In DNA, the CDR3 is TGTGCCAGCACCGGACTAGCGGGAGGTGACGAGCAGTACTTC. Its protein is CASTGLAGGDEQYF. This rearrangement joins TRBV6-5 to TRBJ2-7; 14 bases match TRBD2. The junction had 4 bases not matched to a gene; V was cut back by 7 bases and J by 5 bases. Looked up from germline, CDR1 is MNHEY and CDR2 is SVGAGI. The length of the CDR3 is 14 residues.

The V and J genes are TRBV6-4 and TRBJ2-7, with a weak D call TRBD2 (6 bases). The length of the CDR3 is 14 residues. The germline CDR1 and CDR2 sequences are MRHNA and SNTAGT. V lost 9 bases and J 0 bases, leaving 15 bases between the germline ends. The DNA for the CDR3 is TGTGCCAGGCCTCCTAGCGTAAGCTCCTACGAGCAGTACTTC. Translation gives CARPPSVSSYEQYF.

The chain recombines TRBV6-6 with TRBJ2-1; D not resolved. The CDR3 length is 11 residues. Germline CDR1 MNHNY, CDR2 SVGAGI (reference sequence). Trimming cost V 7 bases and J 8 bases, with 9 bases left between them. The CDR3 spells CASNGIDEQFF. The CDR3 coding sequence is TGTGCCAGCAACGGTATTGATGAGCAGTTCTTC.

This chain joins TRBV4-1 and TRBJ1-1; TRBD1 agrees at 8 bases. V gave up 2 bases and J gave up 4 bases; unmatched junction bases: 3. The CDR3 runs 14 residues. The V gene's germline CDR1 is MGHRA and CDR2 YSYEKL. CDR3 protein: CASSQTTGGTEAFF. The CDR3 DNA is TGCGCCAGCAGCCAAACTACAGGGGGCACTGAAGCTTTCTTT.

The chain couples TRBV28 to TRBJ2-7, with 8 bases identical to TRBD1. The CDR3 runs to 17 residues. After removal of 6 bases from V and 3 bases from J, the junction contained 16 bases not matched to a gene. Germline values: CDR1 MDHEN, CDR2 SYDVKM. The CDR3 nucleotides are TGTGCCAGCAGATCCACCGGACAGGGCCGCTCGTACTACGAGCAGTACTTC. This sequence encodes CASRSTGQGRSYYEQYF.

The chain recombines TRBV4-1 with TRBJ1-6, with TRBD1 matching over 8 bases. CDR1 MGHRA and CDR2 YSYEKL come from the germline V gene. J gave up 5 bases and V 2 bases, and 5 bases lay outside the gene matches. This CDR3 contains 16 residues. CDR3 coding DNA: TGCGCCAGCAGCCAAAAAATGACAGGGGATAATTCACCCCTCCACTTT. This encodes CASSQKMTGDNSPLHF.

In its sample, this clone was seen once. V usage is TRBV5-1 and J usage is TRBJ1-5, with 8 bases identical to TRBD1. Germline CDR1 reads SGHRS; CDR2 reads YFSETQ. J was trimmed by 5 bases and V by 3 bases; bases with no gene match: 13. The CDR3 is 17 amino acids. CDR3 coding DNA: TGCGCCAGCAGCTCACCCCTCGACAGGGGAAGGGATCAGCCCCAGCATTTT. Translation gives CASSSPLDRGRDQPQHF.

The rearrangement links TRBV11-3 to TRBJ2-2; 7 bases fit TRBD2. Germline V lookup: CDR1 SGHNT, CDR2 YENEEA. This CDR3 is 16 amino acids long. V lost 0 bases and J lost 7; bases outside the gene matches: 8. CDR3 sequence (DNA): TGTGCCAGCAGCTTAGATACGGCGGGAGAGGGCGGGGAGCTGTTTTTT. This translates into CASSLDTAGEGGELFF.

V is TRBV11-3 and J is TRBJ2-2; 7 bases are shared with TRBD1. The CDR3 has 16 residues. Germline V gene lookup returns CDR1 SGHNT and CDR2 YENEEA. V lost 2 bases, J lost 7 bases, and 10 bases stayed unmatched. The CDR3, as DNA: TGTGCCAGCAGCTTACGCCAAGGGGGCATGGACGGGGAGCTGTTTTTT. It specifies CASSLRQGGMDGELFF.

The chain combines TRBV2 with TRBJ2-7, with D possibly being TRBD1 (6 bases). Germline V CDR1 and CDR2: SNHLY, FYNNEI. The CDR3 spans 11 residues. V gave up 5 bases and J gave up 7 bases, with 9 bases separating them. The CDR3, as DNA: TGTGCCAGCAGTTTTGACAGGGAGCAGTACTTC. It is translated as CASSFDREQYF.

The chain is built from TRBV7-3 and TRBJ1-3; a weak D match, TRBD1 (5 bases). The CDR3 sequence is 14 residues long. The germline V gene has CDR1 SGHTA and CDR2 FQGTGA. Deletions cut 0 bases from V and 6 bases from J, with 9 bases between. CDR3 region: CASSLTGRENTIYF. In DNA form, the CDR3 reads TGTGCCAGCAGCTTAACCGGCAGGGAAAACACCATATATTTT.